This T cell receptor beta chain stems from a study of neurological immune-mediated disorders. In the study overall: Of the approximately 35 patients who had multiple sclerosis, around 30 had the relapsing-remitting form and 3 had the secondary progressive form.

The CDR3 totals 15 residues. Germline loops: CDR1 LGHDT, CDR2 YNNKEL (reference sequence). V lost 3 bases, J lost 4 bases, and 15 bases lay in between. Synthesis of cDNA was carried out by template-switch 5'RACE. The reaction used 10-nucleotide random UMIs. TCRdb ran MiXCR on the 5' RACE reads and lists one entry per CDR3 protein. The sample records roughly 62,000 distinct CDR3 sequences, 4% to 5.5% being singletons. This clonotype has at least ten counts. Its cognate antigen is unknown. Broader study findings: HTLV-1-associated myelopathy showed the most TCR clonal expansion; multiple sclerosis the least, below healthy controls. Phylogenetic grouping placed 18 of 34 multiple sclerosis patients' repertoires in one related-CDR3 cluster, a possible signature.

The chain couples TRBV3-1 to TRBJ2-5, with TRBD1 as a possible D gene (6 bases). Sequenced input: PBMCs. The TCR originated in a woman between 50 and 59 years old with multiple sclerosis. Here the CDR3 reads CASSQRHPRGETQYF. The CDR3 DNA is TGTGCCAGCAGCCAGCGGCACCCCAGGGGAGAGACCCAGTACTTC.